What follows are 14 T cell receptor beta chains derived from one specimen sequenced in a study of blood T cell repertoires in COVID-19. Clones were sequenced by immunoSEQ multiplex PCR, and TCRdb holds only the in-frame ones, with some missing. The table lists 100,000 or so clones, under 80% of them singletons. Sequenced input: peripheral blood. The receptors here all came from a woman between 65 and 79 years old with acute or convalescent COVID-19.

This chain joins TRBV28 and TRBJ1-5, with D tentatively TRBD1 (6 bases). Trimming stripped 8 bases from V and 4 bases from J, with 9 bases between. The germline V gene encodes CDR1 MDHEN and CDR2 SYDVKM. This CDR3 region has 12 residues. CDR3 residues: CASVRGNQPQHF. The CDR3 DNA reads TGTGCCAGCGTCAGGGGTAATCAGCCCCAGCATTTT.

V is TRBV5-5 and J is TRBJ2-7, with D unclear. CDR1 and CDR2 from the germline V gene are SGHKS and YYEKEE (reference sequence). V lost 0 bases and J lost 0, with 7 bases in between. CDR3 size: 14 residues. The CDR3 bases are TGTGCCAGCAGCTTGGTTTTTAGCTCCTACGAGCAGTACTTC. Translated, it gives CASSLVFSSYEQYF.

V is TRBV12-3 or TRBV12-4 and J is TRBJ1-2, with TRBD1 matching over 8 bases. Losses at the gene ends were 7 bases for V and 6 bases for J; bases not matched to a gene: 7. The CDR3 loop spans 13 amino acids. This chain's CDR3 is CASIRTGKNGYTF. For the CDR3, the DNA is TGTGCCAGCATCCGGACAGGGAAGAATGGCTACACCTTC.

The V and J genes are TRBV19 and TRBJ1-1; 7 bases are shared with TRBD1. V was pared by 7 bases and J by 4 bases, with 12 bases of the junction left unmatched. The CDR3 runs to 15 residues. CDR1 is LNHDA and CDR2 is SQIVND in the germline V gene (reference sequence). DNA for the CDR3: TGTGCCAGTATAGGACAGGCGGGCCGTACCACTGAAGCTTTCTTT. Residues: CASIGQAGRTTEAFF.

The V and J genes are TRBV6-4 and TRBJ2-2; possibly TRBD2 for D (6 bases). The CDR3 totals 16 residues. Germline V CDR1 and CDR2: MRHNA, SNTAGT. V dropped 4 bases and J dropped 0 bases, with 12 bases sitting between them. The CDR3 is CASSATGLANTGELFF. The CDR3, as DNA: TGTGCCAGCAGTGCAACGGGACTCGCGAACACCGGGGAGCTGTTTTTT.

This chain uses TRBV6-5 with TRBJ1-1, with D possibly being TRBD1 (5 bases). V dropped 8 bases and J dropped 1 base, with 8 bases sitting between them. The CDR3 has 12 amino acids. Germline V lookup: CDR1 MNHEY, CDR2 SVGAGI. The CDR3 sequence is CASPGQNTEAFF. As DNA, the CDR3 is TGTGCCAGCCCCGGACAGAACACTGAAGCTTTCTTT.

This clone occurred a few times. The genes are TRBV5-1 and TRBJ2-5; D not resolved. V shed 0 bases and J shed 2 bases, with 5 bases lying between them. Germline-derived CDR1 and CDR2 are SGHRS and YFSETQ. The CDR3 totals 13 residues. In nucleotides, the CDR3 is TGCGCCAGCAGCTTGGACTTTCAAGAGACCCAGTACTTC. It yields the protein CASSLDFQETQYF.

The V call is TRBV2, the J call TRBJ1-6; weak D call: TRBD1 (5 bases). The CDR3 covers 14 residues. The germline gives CDR1 SNHLY, CDR2 FYNNEI. Trimming removed 8 bases from V and 7 bases from J, with 15 bases in between. The CDR3 spells CASYFGRTNSPLHF. In DNA form, the CDR3 reads TGTGCCAGCTATTTTGGACGGACAAATTCACCCCTCCACTTT.

The rearrangement uses TRBV5-4 and TRBJ1-4, with unresolved D. This CDR3 is 15 amino acids long. Trimming shortened V by 2 bases and J by 2 bases, and 10 bases separated the two germline ends. Germline lookup yields CDR1 SGHNT and CDR2 YYREEE (reference sequence). The CDR3 nucleotides read TGTGCCAGCAGCTTACGAGGGATGACTAATGAAAAACTGTTTTTT. Translating it yields CASSLRGMTNEKLFF.

Here the CDR3 reads CASRIGTGGGQPQHF. DNA for the CDR3: TGTGCCAGCAGGATCGGGACAGGGGGGGGTCAGCCCCAGCATTTT. The chain carries TRBV2 and TRBJ1-5; 11 bases map to TRBD1. There are 15 residues in the CDR3. Germline loops: CDR1 SNHLY, CDR2 FYNNEI. V trimming: 6 bases; J trimming: 6 bases; junction bases outside the gene matches: 7. The full variable domain, in which reference TRBV2 and TRBJ1-5 provide the parts outside the CDR3, is EPEVTQTPSHQVTQMGQEVILRCVPISNHLYFYWYRQILGQKVEFLVSFYNNEISEKSEIFDDQFSVERPDGSNFTLKIRSTKLEDSAMYFCASRIGTGGGQPQHFGDGTRLSIL.

This chain connects TRBV19 to TRBJ1-2; D possibly corresponds to TRBD1 (5 bases). The CDR3 extends over 11 amino acids. Between the trimmed V and J ends, which lost 3 bases and 14 bases, there was a span of 13 bases. Germline CDR1 reads LNHDA; CDR2 reads SQIVND (reference sequence). The CDR3: CASSIGAAETF. DNA for the CDR3: TGTGCCAGTAGTATTGGGGCGGCTGAAACCTTC.

The chain couples TRBV6-6 to TRBJ1-5; 12 positions agree with TRBD1. After removal of 2 bases from V and 6 bases from J, the junction contained 5 bases not matched to a gene. The germline CDR1 and CDR2 sequences are MNHNY and SVGAGI (reference sequence). The CDR3 sequence is 16 residues long. The CDR3 DNA sequence: TGTGCCAGCAGTTACCCGGGGACAGGGGGCAGTCAGCCCCAGCATTTT. Translating gives CASSYPGTGGSQPQHF.

The chain combines TRBV2 with TRBJ2-2, with 8 bases identical to TRBD1. J gave up 1 base and V 5 bases, and 9 bases lay outside the gene matches. Germline loops: CDR1 SNHLY, CDR2 FYNNEI. The CDR3 is 17 amino acids. The DNA of the CDR3 is TGTGCCAGCAGTCTAACTGCAGGGGGCTGGAACACCGGGGAGCTGTTTTTT. Its protein is CASSLTAGGWNTGELFF.

The CDR3 protein is CASGGSRVGTQYF. CDR3 bases: TGTGCCAGTGGGGGCTCAAGAGTGGGGACCCAGTACTTC. This rearrangement joins TRBV19 to TRBJ2-5; a possible D gene is TRBD1 (6 bases). With 8 bases removed from V and 7 bases from J, the gap between germline ends came to 17 bases. CDR3 length equals 13 residues. CDR1 is LNHDA and CDR2 is SQIVND in the germline V gene (reference sequence). Supplemented by reference TRBV19 and TRBJ2-5, the full variable domain reads DGGITQSPKYLFRKEGQNVTLSCEQNLNHDAMYWYRQDPGQGLRLIYYSQIVNDFQKGDIAEGYSVSREKKESFPLTVTSAQKNPTAFYLCASGGSRVGTQYFGPGTRLLVL.